This is a list of T cell receptor beta chains from one sample in a study of T cells after yellow fever vaccination. TCRdb re-analysed the 5' RACE reads in MiXCR, keeping a single row per CDR3 protein. The table lists about 240,000 distinct CDR3 sequences, 6.9% of them singletons. The specimen was CD4+ T cells sorted from PBMCs, collected 15 days after the yellow fever booster vaccination. All receptors derive from a man aged 25 to 45 who received the YFV17D yellow fever vaccine. The CDR3 runs from the conserved cysteine through the conserved F or W. D genes are given only for firm matches. Part of the rows lack a size; the others show once, few, many or a class for expanded clones.

cdr3_aa | cdr3_nt | j_call | d_call | v_call | cdr3_length | clone_size
CASLKAAGPTYEQYF | TGTGCCAGCCTGAAGGCGGCGGGTCCCACCTACGAGCAGTACTTC | TRBJ2-7 | . | TRBV6-1 | 15 | many
CASSEAWGLRGYTF | TGTGCCAGCAGTGAAGCATGGGGGCTGCGTGGCTACACCTTC | TRBJ1-2 | . | TRBV6-1 | 14 | few
CAWSLVTYNSPLHF | TGTGCCTGGAGTCTGGTCACCTATAATTCACCCCTCCACTTT | TRBJ1-6 | . | TRBV30 | 14 | .
CASSPSGGRVGYEQYF | TGTGCCAGCAGCCCCAGCGGGGGAAGGGTTGGCTACGAGCAGTACTTC | TRBJ2-7 | TRBD2 | TRBV5-4 | 16 | few
CATSTGGRTQYF | TGTGCCACCAGTACAGGAGGGAGGACGCAGTATTTT | TRBJ2-3 | . | TRBV24-1 | 12 | many
CASSLGGPTEQYF | TGTGCCAGCAGCTTAGGCGGGCCGACCGAGCAGTACTTC | TRBJ2-7 | . | TRBV7-8 | 13 | .
CASSRYYEQYF | TGTGCCAGCAGCCGTTACTACGAGCAGTACTTC | TRBJ2-7 | . | TRBV5-6 | 11 | many
CASSLSVGFYEQYF | TGTGCCAGCAGCCTCTCGGTAGGGTTCTACGAGCAGTACTTC | TRBJ2-7 | . | TRBV7-2 | 14 | .
CASSPLVGVVVGEQFF | TGTGCCAGCAGCCCACTTGTGGGGGTAGTCGTGGGTGAGCAGTTCTTC | TRBJ2-1 | . | TRBV7-9 | 16 | .
CASNGGYNEQFF | TGTGCCAGCAACGGGGGCTACAATGAGCAGTTCTTC | TRBJ2-1 | . | TRBV2 | 12 | many
CASSLVVRTGELFF | TGTGCCAGCAGCTTAGTGGTTCGGACCGGGGAGCTGTTTTTT | TRBJ2-2 | . | TRBV7-9 | 14 | many
CASSPTWTFSGNTIYF | TGTGCCAGCAGTCCTACATGGACCTTCTCTGGAAACACCATATATTTT | TRBJ1-3 | . | TRBV27 | 16 | few
CASSPGPRERYEQYF | TGTGCCAGCAGCCCTGGGCCGCGGGAAAGGTACGAGCAGTACTTC | TRBJ2-7 | . | TRBV3-1 | 15 | .
CASRNWAQGQGGSGNTIYF | TGTGCCAGCAGAAACTGGGCGCAGGGACAGGGAGGATCCGGAAACACCATATATTTT | TRBJ1-3 | TRBD1 | TRBV6-4 | 19 | .
CSARQGTVGSPLHF | TGCAGTGCTAGACAGGGAACGGTCGGTTCACCCCTCCACTTT | TRBJ1-6 | . | TRBV20-1 | 14 | .
CASSFKGGGKPSYNEQFF | TGTGCCAGCAGCTTTAAGGGTGGGGGGAAACCTTCCTACAATGAGCAGTTCTTC | TRBJ2-1 | . | TRBV5-5 | 18 | .
CASSPSFGDTQYF | TGTGCCAGCAGCCCCTCGTTTGGGGATACGCAGTATTTT | TRBJ2-3 | . | TRBV7-2 | 13 | few
CASRRQGADTQYF | TGTGCCAGCAGGCGTCAAGGGGCAGATACGCAGTATTTT | TRBJ2-3 | . | TRBV12-3/TRBV12-4 | 13 | many
CASSIAAVAGVYEQYF | TGTGCCAGTAGTATAGCTGCAGTAGCGGGAGTATACGAGCAGTACTTC | TRBJ2-7 | TRBD2 | TRBV19 | 16 | many
CASSSGRTLGNAQYF | TGTGCCAGCAGTTCGGGACGGACCCTCGGTAACGCGCAGTACTTC | TRBJ2-7 | . | TRBV27 | 15 | few
CASSLIASGANVLTF | TGCGCCAGCAGCCTCATCGCTTCGGGGGCCAACGTCCTGACTTTC | TRBJ2-6 | . | TRBV4-3 | 15 | .
CASMEAGRETGELFF | TGTGCCAGCATGGAGGCGGGGAGGGAAACCGGGGAGCTGTTTTTT | TRBJ2-2 | TRBD2 | TRBV25-1 | 15 | .
CASSPHRDRVSYNEQFF | TGTGCCAGCAGCCCGCACCGGGACAGGGTATCCTACAATGAGCAGTTCTTC | TRBJ2-1 | TRBD1 | TRBV9 | 17 | few
CASSPLGDAEAFF | TGTGCCAGCAGTCCCCTGGGGGACGCTGAAGCTTTCTTT | TRBJ1-1 | . | TRBV3-1 | 13 | few
CASNSVGRVSSYNEQFF | TGTGCCAGTAATTCGGTTGGCAGGGTCAGCTCCTACAATGAGCAGTTCTTC | TRBJ2-1 | . | TRBV19 | 17 | few
CASSTAGDSGGYTF | TGTGCCAGCAGTACCGCAGGGGATTCGGGAGGCTACACCTTC | TRBJ1-2 | . | TRBV6-5 | 14 | many
CASSTLSRGGFLSGANVLTF | TGTGCCAGCAGCACCCTGTCCAGGGGGGGGTTCCTCTCTGGGGCCAACGTCCTGACTTTC | TRBJ2-6 | . | TRBV12-3/TRBV12-4 | 20 | few
CSARAAGGNYEQYF | TGCAGTGCTCGGGCCGCGGGGGGGAACTACGAGCAGTACTTC | TRBJ2-7 | TRBD2 | TRBV20-1 | 14 | few
CASSYFRPTSTDTQYF | TGTGCCAGCAGTTACTTTCGTCCCACTAGCACAGATACGCAGTATTTT | TRBJ2-3 | . | TRBV6-5 | 16 | few
CASSSGTSGSYEQYF | TGTGCCAGCAGTTCTGGGACTAGCGGATCCTACGAGCAGTACTTC | TRBJ2-7 | TRBD2 | TRBV6-2/TRBV6-3 | 15 | few
CASSTGQASGANVLTF | TGTGCCAGCAGCACGGGACAGGCCTCTGGGGCCAACGTCCTGACTTTC | TRBJ2-6 | TRBD1 | TRBV7-9 | 16 | few
CASRDDGLSRVLF | TGTGCCAGCAGGGATGACGGACTATCCCGAGTGCTCTTC | TRBJ2-1 | . | TRBV2 | 13 | .
CASSLRRGTDTQYF | TGCGCCAGCAGCTTGAGGCGGGGCACAGATACGCAGTATTTT | TRBJ2-3 | . | TRBV5-1 | 14 | many
CASSSARNNEQFF | TGTGCCAGCAGCTCCGCAAGGAACAATGAGCAGTTCTTC | TRBJ2-1 | . | TRBV7-2 | 13 | many
CSAWTGGSYEQYF | TGCAGTGCTTGGACAGGGGGCTCCTACGAGCAGTACTTC | TRBJ2-7 | TRBD1 | TRBV20-1 | 13 | few
CSADRGRFGNQPQHF | TGCAGTGCTGACAGGGGCAGGTTTGGCAATCAGCCCCAGCATTTT | TRBJ1-5 | TRBD1 | TRBV20-1 | 15 | few
CASTRTGEQYF | TGTGCCAGCACCCGAACTGGGGAGCAGTACTTC | TRBJ2-7 | . | TRBV6-2/TRBV6-3 | 11 | .
CSVAETQGTETQYF | TGCAGCGTAGCGGAGACACAGGGGACTGAGACCCAGTACTTC | TRBJ2-5 | . | TRBV29-1 | 14 | many
CASSLSSTSGELFF | TGTGCCAGCAGCTTGTCCTCGACGAGTGGGGAGCTGTTTTTT | TRBJ2-2 | . | TRBV7-9 | 14 | .
CASSPIPGQVSSYEQYF | TGTGCCAGTAGTCCCATCCCCGGACAGGTTAGCTCCTACGAGCAGTACTTC | TRBJ2-7 | TRBD1 | TRBV19 | 17 | .
CASSVGLSAGTDTQYF | TGTGCCAGCAGCGTGGGACTCTCGGCCGGCACAGATACGCAGTATTTT | TRBJ2-3 | . | TRBV7-8 | 16 | .
CASRELTDTQYF | TGTGCCAGCAGGGAGCTCACAGATACGCAGTATTTT | TRBJ2-3 | . | TRBV2 | 12 | .
CASSGGISTDTQYF | TGTGCCAGCAGCGGCGGGATTAGCACAGATACGCAGTATTTT | TRBJ2-3 | . | TRBV14 | 14 | many
CSVGALGETQYF | TGCAGCGTTGGGGCTTTGGGGGAGACCCAGTACTTC | TRBJ2-5 | . | TRBV29-1 | 12 | many
CASRLRGTNTEAFF | TGTGCCAGCAGACTACGGGGGACGAACACTGAAGCTTTCTTT | TRBJ1-1 | . | TRBV6-2/TRBV6-3 | 14 | .
CASSKGTSGKETQYF | TGTGCCAGCAGCAAAGGGACTAGCGGGAAAGAGACCCAGTACTTC | TRBJ2-5 | TRBD2 | TRBV7-9 | 15 | many
CASSEGGGGSSYNEQFF | TGTGCCAGCAGCGAAGGAGGCGGGGGGAGCTCCTACAATGAGCAGTTCTTC | TRBJ2-1 | TRBD2 | TRBV5-4 | 17 | .
CASSLGSQSYEQYF | TGCGCCAGCAGCTTGGGTAGCCAGTCCTACGAGCAGTACTTC | TRBJ2-7 | . | TRBV5-1 | 14 | few
CASSHRGRRAGELFF | TGTGCCAGCAGCCACAGGGGGCGTAGGGCCGGGGAGCTGTTTTTT | TRBJ2-2 | TRBD1 | TRBV7-2 | 15 | few
CASSLMGLNEQFF | TGTGCCAGCAGCTTAATGGGACTAAATGAGCAGTTCTTC | TRBJ2-1 | TRBD2 | TRBV7-3 | 13 | many
CASSRGVTDTQYF | TGCGCCAGCAGCCGGGGGGTCACAGATACGCAGTATTTT | TRBJ2-3 | . | TRBV4-3 | 13 | few
CASSFVPPGPKREGYTF | TGTGCCAGCAGCTTTGTGCCTCCGGGACCCAAAAGGGAGGGCTACACCTTC | TRBJ1-2 | . | TRBV7-9 | 17 | few
CASSLGGGAFF | TGTGCCAGCAGTTTGGGGGGGGGAGCTTTCTTT | TRBJ1-1 | . | TRBV6-2/TRBV6-3 | 11 | .